A single sample is the source of the 18 T cell receptor beta chains below, sequenced in a study of PD-1 blockade in classical Hodgkin lymphoma. Specified time point: newly diagnosed, previously untreated cHL patient sample. Applied to thawed PBMCs, magnetic negative selection was the method used to isolate CD8+ T cells. Using immunoSEQ multiplex PCR, the repertoire was profiled, and TCRdb retains in-frame clones only, with some absent. The sample lists about 14,000 clones, about 89% occurring once. The sequenced sample was CD8+ T cells from blood. The receptors here all came from a human donor with classical Hodgkin lymphoma.

The chain employs TRBV28 and TRBJ2-1, with D maybe TRBD2 (6 bases). CDR1 is MDHEN and CDR2 is SYDVKM in the germline V gene. Trimming shortened V by 2 bases and J by 4 bases, and 12 bases separated the two germline ends. The CDR3 spans 15 residues. This CDR3 is CASSLRVAVYNEQFF. The CDR3 nucleotides read TGTGCCAGCAGTTTAAGGGTAGCGGTTTACAATGAGCAGTTCTTC. Filled out from reference TRBV28 and TRBJ2-1, the complete variable domain reads DVKVTQSSRYLVKRTGEKVFLECVQDMDHENMFWYRQDPGLGLRLIYFSYDVKMKEKGDIPEGYSVSREKKERFSLILESASTNQTSMYLCASSLRVAVYNEQFFGPGTRLTVL.

The rearrangement uses TRBV5-5 and TRBJ2-7, with D uncertain. Trimming took 0 bases from V and 6 from J, leaving 7 bases between them. Germline V lookup: CDR1 SGHKS, CDR2 YYEKEE (reference sequence). This CDR3 has 12 amino acids. The CDR3 DNA reads as TGTGCCAGCAGCTTGGTAGCTGGCGAGCAGTACGTC. Encoded protein: CASSLVAGEQYV.

The CDR3: CAIMRTTTYNEQFF. The CDR3 DNA is TGTGCCATCATGAGGACTACTACCTACAATGAGCAGTTCTTC. The chain uses TRBV2 and TRBJ2-1, with D tentatively TRBD2 (6 bases). Looked up from germline, CDR1 is SNHLY and CDR2 is FYNNEI. This CDR3 spans 14 amino acids. With 10 bases removed from V and 2 bases from J, the gap between germline ends came to 15 bases.

V usage is TRBV7-9 and J usage is TRBJ2-3; 11 positions agree with TRBD2. The V gene end was trimmed by 10 bases and the J gene end by 1 base; junction bases not matched to a gene: 7. CDR3 size: 15 residues. Per germline, CDR1 SEHNR and CDR2 FQNEAQ (reference sequence). The CDR3 region is CAMDSGRAGTDTQYF. CDR3 nucleotide sequence: TGTGCCATGGATAGCGGGAGGGCTGGCACAGATACGCAGTATTTT.

Points on this clone: The conserved final phenylalanine or tryptophan is absent from the CDR3, which likely points to a read error. V and J are TRBV14 and TRBJ2-7; 7 bases align to TRBD2. CDR1 and CDR2 (germline): SGHDN, FVKESK. J was trimmed by 0 bases and V by 1 base; bases with no gene match: 9. The CDR3 has 17 residues. The chain's CDR3 is CASSQGGGWVPSYEQYS. For the CDR3, the DNA is TGTGCCAGCAGCCAAGGCGGGGGATGGGTACCCTCCTACGAGCAGTACTCC.

The CDR3 sequence is CASSFGQGAFNEQFF. The CDR3 DNA sequence: TGTGCCAGCAGCTTTGGACAGGGGGCATTCAATGAGCAGTTCTTC. The gene calls are TRBV6-1 and TRBJ2-1; 11 bases are a match to TRBD1. The CDR3 sequence is 15 residues long. Trimming took 6 bases from V and 6 from J; bases not matched to a gene: 7. CDR1 is MNHNS and CDR2 is SASEGT in the germline V gene.

V gene TRBV19 combines with J gene TRBJ1-4, with unresolved D. Between the trimmed V and J ends, which lost 3 bases and 0 bases, there was a span of 2 bases. The germline gives CDR1 LNHDA, CDR2 SQIVND (reference sequence). This CDR3 is 13 amino acids long. For the CDR3, the DNA is TGTGCCAGTAGTATCGCAACTAATGAAAAACTGTTTTTT. This gives the protein CASSIATNEKLFF.

The V gene is TRBV7-6, the J gene TRBJ2-6; a weak D match, TRBD2 (5 bases). Trimming took 5 bases from V and 2 from J, leaving 10 bases between them. CDR3 length equals 15 residues. Per the germline V gene, CDR1 is SGHVS and CDR2 is FNYEAQ. CDR3 protein: CASSGERAGANVLTF. The CDR3 nucleotides are TGTGCCAGCAGCGGAGAGAGGGCTGGGGCCAACGTCCTGACTTTC.

This chain joins TRBV7-9 and TRBJ1-4; D is unclear. CDR1 is SEHNR, CDR2 FQNEAQ, per germline (reference sequence). Between the trimmed V and J ends, which lost 0 bases and 6 bases, there was a span of 11 bases. The CDR3 covers 15 residues. CDR3 nucleotide sequence: TGTGCCAGCAGCTTAGCGGAAGCGGAACATGAAAAACTGTTTTTT. Protein: CASSLAEAEHEKLFF.

This rearrangement joins TRBV7-6 to TRBJ2-7, with D possibly matching TRBD2 (6 bases). In germline, CDR1 is SGHVS, CDR2 FNYEAQ. The CDR3 loop spans 15 amino acids. Trimming removed 1 base from V and 3 bases from J, with 13 bases in between. This chain's CDR3 is CASSLEGTDYYEQYF. The CDR3 coding sequence is TGTGCCAGCAGCTTAGAGGGGACGGACTACTACGAGCAGTACTTC.

The chain links TRBV29-1 to TRBJ2-1, with 8 bases lining up with TRBD1. Germline lookup yields CDR1 SQVTM and CDR2 ANQGSEA. Unmatched junction bases numbered 9, after V lost 2 bases and J lost 9 bases. The CDR3 runs to 14 residues. Here the CDR3 DNA reads TGCAGCGTTGAAAGGGGGTCGGGGACAGGTGAGCAGTTCTTC. This sequence encodes CSVERGSGTGEQFF.

The table lists this clone with a count of one. The chain carries TRBV7-9 and TRBJ2-3, with D possibly being TRBD2 (6 bases). Between the trimmed V and J ends, which lost 4 bases and 3 bases, there was a span of 17 bases. Germline V CDR1 and CDR2: SEHNR, FQNEAQ (reference sequence). The CDR3 runs to 16 residues. The CDR3 loop reads CASSSSVLASTDTQYF. CDR3 sequence (DNA): TGTGCCAGCAGCTCTAGCGTTCTAGCGTCAACAGATACGCAGTATTTT.

The chain joins TRBV5-6 to TRBJ2-7; D is ambiguous. Germline V gives CDR1 SGHDT, CDR2 YYEEEE. The CDR3 length is 14 residues. V dropped 1 base and J dropped 2 bases, with 10 bases sitting between them. The CDR3: CASSLILGPYEQYF. The CDR3 nucleotides read TGTGCCAGCAGCTTGATCTTAGGCCCCTACGAGCAGTACTTC.

The chain joins TRBV7-8 to TRBJ1-5; no definite D call. V was clipped by 4 bases and J by 3 bases, with 16 bases between them. Germline CDR1 reads SGHVS; CDR2 reads FQNEAQ. This CDR3 has 16 residues. Written as DNA, the CDR3 is TGTGCCAGCAGCTCCGGGATTAGGGCGCCCAATCAGCCCCAGCATTTT. Residues: CASSSGIRAPNQPQHF.

The chain has TRBV29-1 and TRBJ2-5; 8 bases are a match to TRBD1. The CDR3 spans 12 residues. Germline CDR1 reads SQVTM; CDR2 reads ANQGSEA. V trimming: 7 bases; J trimming: 11 bases; junction bases outside the gene matches: 12. The CDR3 here is CSGRTGSDEQYF. For the CDR3, the DNA is TGCAGCGGTAGGACAGGGTCGGATGAGCAGTACTTC.

The chain joins TRBV11-2 to TRBJ2-7, with D perhaps TRBD2 (6 bases). The CDR3 is 15 residues long. Trimming took 3 bases from V and 0 from J, leaving 12 bases between them. Germline-derived CDR1 and CDR2 are SGHAT and FQNNGV. The CDR3 loop is CASSFFSGSSYEQYF. The CDR3 coding sequence is TGTGCCAGCAGCTTTTTTTCCGGGAGCTCCTACGAGCAGTACTTC.

J is TRBJ1-5 and V is TRBV27; 7 bases map to TRBD1. This CDR3 has 14 residues. The germline CDR1 and CDR2 sequences are MNHEY and SMNVEV (reference sequence). V shed 3 bases and J 3 bases; nucleotides not matched to a gene: 2. Here the CDR3 DNA reads TGTGCCAGCAGTTTTCAGGGGGACAATCAGCCCCAGCATTTT. Translated: CASSFQGDNQPQHF.

The rearrangement joins TRBV7-2 to TRBJ2-7, with 8 bases matching TRBD2. Germline CDR1 reads SGHTA; CDR2 reads FQGNSA. The CDR3 covers 15 residues. Trimming removed 2 bases from V and 3 bases from J; junction bases left unmatched: 6. CDR3 bases: TGTGCCAGCAGCTTAAGTAGCGGGAAGGACTACGAGCAGTACGTC. Residues: CASSLSSGKDYEQYV.